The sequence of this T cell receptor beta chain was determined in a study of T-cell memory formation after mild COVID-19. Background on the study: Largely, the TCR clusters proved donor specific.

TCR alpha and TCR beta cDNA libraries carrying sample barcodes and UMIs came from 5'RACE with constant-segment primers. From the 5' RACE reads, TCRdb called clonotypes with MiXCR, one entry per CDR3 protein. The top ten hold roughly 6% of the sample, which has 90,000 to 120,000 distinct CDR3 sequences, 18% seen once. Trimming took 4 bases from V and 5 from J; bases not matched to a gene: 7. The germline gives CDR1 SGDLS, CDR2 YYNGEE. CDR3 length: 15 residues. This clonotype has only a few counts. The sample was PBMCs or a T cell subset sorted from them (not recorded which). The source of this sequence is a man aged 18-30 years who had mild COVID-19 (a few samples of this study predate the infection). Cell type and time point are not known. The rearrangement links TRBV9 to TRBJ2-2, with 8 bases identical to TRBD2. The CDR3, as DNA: TGTGCCAGCAGCTCGGGACTAGGATCAACCGGGGAGCTGTTTTTT. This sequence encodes CASSSGLGSTGELFF.